The TCR beta chain under discussion was sequenced for a study of T cells in Graves' hyperthyroidism and ophthalmopathy. Study-level background: Peripheral blood samples were taken at initial diagnosis, prior to any treatment.

Exclusion criteria comprised uncontrolled infection, other autoimmune disease, pregnancy or lactation. Points from the study as a whole: Ophthalmopathy stood apart from stable hyperthyroidism in a 13 V-J model.

Template material for amplifying TCR beta CDR3 regions consisted of RNA transcripts. In the first-round RT-PCR of the TCR CDR3, the HTBI primer set was used. One entry per CDR3 protein, called by TCRdb with MiXCR from the multiplex PCR reads. The data contain 550,000 to 650,000 distinct CDR3 sequences, 12% to 15% of them singletons. This clonotype was seen repeatedly, ten times or more. What it binds is not known. Material for sequencing was blood. The sequence derives from a woman aged 40 to 49 with Graves' hyperthyroidism.

The CDR3 sequence: CASSLALAAYNEQFF. The CDR3 nucleotides read TGTGCCAGCAGCCTGGCACTAGCGGCCTACAATGAGCAGTTCTTC. V usage is TRBV28 and J usage is TRBJ2-1; 8 bases match TRBD2. In germline, CDR1 is MDHEN, CDR2 SYDVKM. Germline trimming cut 6 bases from V and 2 bases from J; bases unmatched to any gene: 6. The CDR3 length is 15 residues.